These 10 T cell receptor beta chains came from one sample sequenced in a study of cytomegalovirus exposure and HLA in healthy donors. The PCR was carried out with 60 Vbeta primers and 13 Jbeta primers. The assay was immunoSEQ multiplex PCR, and TCRdb's table has in-frame clones only and misses some. The sample shows 150,000 to 200,000 clones, 68% of them seen only once. The specimen sequenced was PBMCs. The receptors derive from a woman between 18 and 29 years old in good health and CMV-seropositive.

The chain's CDR3 is CASSQDGPDTYPGPQHF. The CDR3, as DNA: TGCGCCAGCAGCCAAGATGGCCCAGACACGTACCCAGGGCCCCAGCATTTT. V gene TRBV4-1 combines with J gene TRBJ1-5, with D uncertain. CDR3 size: 17 residues. Trimming took off 0 bases at V and 9 bases at J, with 21 bases between the two ends. Per germline, CDR1 MGHRA and CDR2 YSYEKL.

V usage is TRBV7-9 and J usage is TRBJ2-3; D may be TRBD2 (5 bases). The CDR3 length is 15 residues. Germline V gives CDR1 SEHNR, CDR2 FQNEAQ (reference sequence). V gave up 4 bases and J gave up 3 bases, with 14 bases separating them. The CDR3 DNA reads TGTGCCAGCAGCTCTACTAGGGAGAGGACAGATACGCAGTATTTT. It translates to CASSSTRERTDTQYF.

As DNA, the CDR3 is TGTGCCAGCAGAGCTCGATTGGCCGGGACTTCGACTAGCACAGATACGCAGTATTTT. Amino acids: CASRARLAGTSTSTDTQYF. This rearrangement joins TRBV2 to TRBJ2-3; the D gene is possibly TRBD2 (6 bases). Trimming removed 6 bases at V and 0 bases at J, with 25 bases between. The CDR3 length is 19 residues. The germline CDR1 and CDR2 sequences are SNHLY and FYNNEI.

The gene calls are TRBV4-1 and TRBJ1-2; no reliable D call. V was shortened by 1 base and J by 4 bases, with 10 bases between the two germline ends. Germline V CDR1 and CDR2: MGHRA, YSYEKL. CDR3 size: 14 residues. Written as DNA, the CDR3 is TGCGCCAGCAGCCAAGTCGGTGCGGGCTATGGCTACACCTTC. Translating it yields CASSQVGAGYGYTF.

The chain has TRBV25-1 and TRBJ1-1; TRBD1 agrees at 7 bases. CDR3 length: 14 residues. Germline CDR1 is MGHDK and CDR2 is SYGVNS. V shed 8 bases and J 4 bases; nucleotides not matched to a gene: 10. The CDR3 coding sequence is TGTGCCAGCTCTTCTAGACAGGGAAGCACTGAAGCTTTCTTT. Amino acid sequence: CASSSRQGSTEAFF.

The chain joins TRBV21-1 to TRBJ2-7; no check of the table's D call, TRBD1, against the DNA was made. TRBV21-1 is assigned pseudogene status. The CDR3 spans 16 residues. The CDR3 DNA reads TGTGCCAGCTATTCCCGCCAGGGACAGAGGTGCTGCGAGCAGTACTTC. Its protein product is CASYSRQGQRCCEQYF.

V is TRBV29-1 and J is TRBJ1-2, with TRBD1 matching over 7 bases. This CDR3 is 15 amino acids long. Germline V gene lookup returns CDR1 SQVTM and CDR2 ANQGSEA. V shed 7 bases and J 2 bases; nucleotides not matched to a gene: 13. Here the CDR3 reads CSGGGGPGGNYGYTF. CDR3 in DNA: TGCAGCGGCGGGGGGGGCCCAGGGGGGAACTATGGCTACACCTTC.

In its sample, this clone was seen a few times. The chain has TRBV27 and TRBJ1-1; D is perhaps TRBD1 (5 bases). Trimming pared 2 bases from V and 1 base from J, leaving 14 bases between. The germline V gene has CDR1 MNHEY and CDR2 SMNVEV (reference sequence). This CDR3 is 16 amino acids long. CDR3 residues: CASSLRRGNQNTEAFF. DNA for the CDR3: TGTGCCAGCAGTTTACGTAGGGGAAATCAGAACACTGAAGCTTTCTTT.

This clone was detected a few times. V gene TRBV27 combines with J gene TRBJ1-6; 9 positions match TRBD1. V lost 6 bases to trimming and J lost 8 bases; unmatched junction nucleotides: 5. CDR3 length equals 14 residues. CDR1 is MNHEY, CDR2 SMNVEV, per germline (reference sequence). The DNA for the CDR3 is TGTGCCAGCAGGCCCGGGACAGGGTATTCACCCCTCCACTTT. It translates to CASRPGTGYSPLHF.

CDR3 nucleotide sequence: TGTGCCTGGACAGGGGCAGGCGAGCAGTACTTC. It codes for CAWTGAGEQYF. The rearrangement links TRBV30 to TRBJ2-5; D is perhaps TRBD1 (6 bases). The end of the DNA aligns better with TRBJ2-7, so the J call may be wrong. The CDR3 covers 11 residues. Per germline, CDR1 GTSNPN and CDR2 SVGIG (reference sequence).